Sequencing of this T cell receptor (beta chain) was carried out in a study of PD-1 blockade in classical Hodgkin lymphoma (dated by TCRdb to the early 2020s). In the study overall: A peripheral blood immune signature of response to PD-1 blockade in classical Hodgkin lymphoma was defined using TCR beta sequencing and CyTOF. Here is what the overall study found, with its caveats: Baseline TCR diversity was reported to be lower in newly diagnosed patients than in healthy donors and to be lower still in relapsed/refractory patients. The study was restricted to a single clinical trial cohort, and the causes of repertoire differences, possibly disease activity or prior therapy, were left undefined.

Genomic DNA was isolated using the Qiagen DNeasy kit from unsorted PBMCs as well as from negatively selected CD4+ and CD8+ fractions. Using primers that anneal to V and J segments, immunoSEQ multiplex PCR amplified the TCR beta CDR3 regions. A synthetic immune receptor repertoire was used to minimize amplification bias, and any residual bias was removed computationally once sequencing was done. The authors processed their data as follows. Repertoire diversity was quantified as the Shannon entropy index using custom Python scripts. Unsorted, CD4+ and CD8+ repertoires were examined separately, except in combined analyses, for which CD4+ and CD8+ sequences were merged in silico. Imported from immuneACCESS, the table was reduced by TCRdb to in-frame sequences with V and J called. These copies leave out some clones; in studies compared against another copy, an unresolved V gene accounts for under half, and the cause of the remainder is not known. The DNA gave D and trimming, while V, J and clone size come from that table. This sample has roughly 20,000 clones in its table, and around 86% of those were observed once. More than 0.9% of the sample lies in the top ten.

The intended sense of this specimen's time point label: newly diagnosed, previously untreated cHL patient sample. A Miltenyi CD4+ T cell isolation kit was used for magnetic negative selection to purify CD4+ T cells from thawed PBMCs. PBMCs from patients with newly diagnosed, previously untreated classical Hodgkin lymphoma were sequenced as a comparison group for the relapsed/refractory trial patients. Peripheral blood was collected in 8 mL Vacutainer Cell Preparation Tubes, from which PBMCs were isolated by centrifugation and then cryopreserved. Purified CD4+ and CD8+ fractions were prepared only for cases with an additional available PBMC sample. Magnetically labelled cells were removed on LS columns in a quadroMACS separator, and the flow-through was retained as the purified fraction. Note on this clone: What this receptor recognizes is not known. No quality values exist for individual bases; no much larger clone is one base distant.

The germline V gene gives CDR1 as SGHDN and CDR2 as FVKESK. Including the terminal cysteine and phenylalanine, the CDR3 comprises 14 residues. The read is trimmed to its CDR3 DNA, 42 bases read in frame from base 1. At the junction V is shortened by 1 base and J by 4 bases; bases outside the gene matches: 3. The sequence is built from TRBV14 and TRBJ2-5, with 7 central nucleotides matching TRBD2. Material: CD4+ T cells from blood. This clonotype was obtained from a human donor with classical Hodgkin lymphoma. The DNA sequence follows: TGTGCCAGCAGCCAAGTCGCGGGAGTAGAGACCCAGTACTTC. This sequence encodes CASSQVAGVETQYF.